Here is one TCR beta chain with its context. Its antigen is still unknown. TCRdb re-called the RT-PCR reads through MiXCR, storing one row per CDR3 protein. Of approximately 520,000 distinct CDR3 sequences listed, around 25% are singletons. The data were obtained in a study of response to subunit inactivated influenza vaccine. Study-level results: With each seasonal influenza vaccination, the authors suggested, few new T cells are recruited.

The V end lost 2 bases, the J end lost 4 bases, and 6 bases lay between the germline ends. The germline V gene has CDR1 SGHRS and CDR2 YFSETQ. The CDR3 spans 13 residues. This chain links TRBV5-1 with TRBJ2-2, with unresolved D. This receptor was identified in a middle-aged man who received an inactivated influenza vaccine. Sequences were derived from CD4+ T cells sorted from PBMCs, sampled 5 to 6 days after vaccination. For the CDR3, the DNA is TGCGCCAGCAGCTTAAAGGCCACCGGGGAGCTGTTTTTT. It encodes CASSLKATGELFF.